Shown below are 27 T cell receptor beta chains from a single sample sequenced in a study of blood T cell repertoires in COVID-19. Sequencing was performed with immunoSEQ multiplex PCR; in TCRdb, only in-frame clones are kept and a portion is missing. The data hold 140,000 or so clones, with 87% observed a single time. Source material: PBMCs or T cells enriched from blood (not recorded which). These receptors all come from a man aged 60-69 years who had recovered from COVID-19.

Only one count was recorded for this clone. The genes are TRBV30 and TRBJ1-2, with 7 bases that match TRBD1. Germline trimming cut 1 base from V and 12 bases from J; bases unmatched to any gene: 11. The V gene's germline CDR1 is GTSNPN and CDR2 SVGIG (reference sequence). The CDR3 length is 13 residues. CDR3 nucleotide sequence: TGTGCCTGGAGTGCCCCGGACAGGAGAGTTGACACCTTC. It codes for CAWSAPDRRVDTF.

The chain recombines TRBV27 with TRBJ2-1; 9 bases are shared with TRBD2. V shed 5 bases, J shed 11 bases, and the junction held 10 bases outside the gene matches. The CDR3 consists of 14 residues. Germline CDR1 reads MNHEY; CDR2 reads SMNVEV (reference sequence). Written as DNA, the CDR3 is TGTGCCAGCAGTCCGCAGCGGGGGGCCACCCAGCAGTTCTTC. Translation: CASSPQRGATQQFF.

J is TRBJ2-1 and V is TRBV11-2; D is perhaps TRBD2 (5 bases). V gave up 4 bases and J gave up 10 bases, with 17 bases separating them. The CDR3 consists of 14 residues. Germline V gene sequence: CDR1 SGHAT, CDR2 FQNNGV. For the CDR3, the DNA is TGTGCCAGCAGCTCAGGTTTAACCGGGATGGAGCAGTTCTTC. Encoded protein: CASSSGLTGMEQFF. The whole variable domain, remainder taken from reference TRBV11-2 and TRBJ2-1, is EAGVAQSPRYKIIEKRQSVAFWCNPISGHATLYWYQQILGQGPKLLIQFQNNGVVDDSQLPKDRFSAERLKGVDSTLKIQPAKLEDSAVYLCASSSGLTGMEQFFGPGTRLTVL.

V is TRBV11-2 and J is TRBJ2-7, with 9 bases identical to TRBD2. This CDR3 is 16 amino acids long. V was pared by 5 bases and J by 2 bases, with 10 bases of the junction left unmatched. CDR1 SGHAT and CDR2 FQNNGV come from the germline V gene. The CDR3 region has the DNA TGTGCCAGCAGCCACCCTGGGACTAGCAGAACCTACGAGCAGTACTTC. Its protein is CASSHPGTSRTYEQYF.

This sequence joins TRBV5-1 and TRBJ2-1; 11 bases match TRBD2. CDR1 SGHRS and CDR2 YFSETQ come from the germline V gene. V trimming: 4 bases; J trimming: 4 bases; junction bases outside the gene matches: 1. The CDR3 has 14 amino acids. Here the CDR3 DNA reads TGCGCCAGCAGCCGGACTAGCGGGTACAATGAGCAGTTCTTC. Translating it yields CASSRTSGYNEQFF.

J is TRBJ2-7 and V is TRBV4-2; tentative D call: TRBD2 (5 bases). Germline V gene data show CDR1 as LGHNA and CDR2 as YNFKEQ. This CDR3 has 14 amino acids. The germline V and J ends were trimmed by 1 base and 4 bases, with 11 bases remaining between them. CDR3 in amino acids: CASSQGGRRYEQYF. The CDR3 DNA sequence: TGTGCCAGCAGCCAAGGCGGGCGCAGGTACGAGCAGTACTTC.

The CDR3 bases are TGCAGTGCTAGGGAGGGAGAGGACACCTTC. Its translation: CSAREGEDTF. This sequence joins TRBV20-1 and TRBJ1-2; unclear D gene. V lost 3 bases to trimming and J lost 12 bases, with 11 bases between them. The CDR3 spans 10 residues. Germline V CDR1 and CDR2: DFQATT, SNEGSKA (reference sequence).

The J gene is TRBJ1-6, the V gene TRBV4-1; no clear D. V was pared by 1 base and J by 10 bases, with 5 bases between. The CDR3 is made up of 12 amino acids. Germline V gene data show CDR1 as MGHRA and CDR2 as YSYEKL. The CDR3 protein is CASSQASSPLHF. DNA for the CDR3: TGCGCCAGCAGCCAAGCGAGCTCACCCCTCCACTTT.

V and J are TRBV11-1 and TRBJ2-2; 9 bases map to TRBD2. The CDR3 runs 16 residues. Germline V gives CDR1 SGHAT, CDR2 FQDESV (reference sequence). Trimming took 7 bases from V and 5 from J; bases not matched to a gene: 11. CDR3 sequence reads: CASNPAGGPGTGELFF. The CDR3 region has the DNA TGTGCCAGCAACCCCGCGGGAGGGCCCGGTACCGGGGAGCTGTTTTTT.

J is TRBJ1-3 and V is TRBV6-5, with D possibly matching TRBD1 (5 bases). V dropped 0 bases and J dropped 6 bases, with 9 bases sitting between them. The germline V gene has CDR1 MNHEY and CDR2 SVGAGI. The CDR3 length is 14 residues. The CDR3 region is CASSYSRGENTIYF. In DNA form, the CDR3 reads TGTGCCAGCAGTTACTCGCGGGGGGAAAACACCATATATTTT.

The CDR3 DNA is TGTGCCAGCAGCCAAGGGGCAGGGATTCAGCCCCAGCATTTT. The encoded protein is CASSQGAGIQPQHF. V and J are TRBV28 and TRBJ1-5; D is possibly TRBD1 (5 bases). The CDR3 has 14 residues. Germline CDR1 and CDR2: MDHEN and SYDVKM. Trimming removed 6 bases at V and 6 bases at J, with 15 bases between.

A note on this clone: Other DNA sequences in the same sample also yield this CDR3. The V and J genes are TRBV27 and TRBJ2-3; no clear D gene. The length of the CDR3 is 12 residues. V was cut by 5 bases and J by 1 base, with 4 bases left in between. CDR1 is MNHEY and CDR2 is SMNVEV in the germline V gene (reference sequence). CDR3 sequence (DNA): TGTGCCAGCAGTCCAGGCACAGATACGCAGTATTTT. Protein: CASSPGTDTQYF.

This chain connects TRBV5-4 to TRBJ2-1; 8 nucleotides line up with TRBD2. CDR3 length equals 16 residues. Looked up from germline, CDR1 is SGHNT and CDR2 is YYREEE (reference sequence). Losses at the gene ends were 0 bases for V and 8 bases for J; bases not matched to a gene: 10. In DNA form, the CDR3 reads TGTGCCAGCAGCTTGGTTGGACTAGCAGGACAAGATGAGCAGTTCTTC. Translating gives CASSLVGLAGQDEQFF.

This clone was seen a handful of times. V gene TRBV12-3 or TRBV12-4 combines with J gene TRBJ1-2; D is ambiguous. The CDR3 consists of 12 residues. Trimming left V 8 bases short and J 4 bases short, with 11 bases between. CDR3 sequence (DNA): TGTGCCAGCGCTGAACAGACCTATGGCTACACCTTC. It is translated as CASAEQTYGYTF.

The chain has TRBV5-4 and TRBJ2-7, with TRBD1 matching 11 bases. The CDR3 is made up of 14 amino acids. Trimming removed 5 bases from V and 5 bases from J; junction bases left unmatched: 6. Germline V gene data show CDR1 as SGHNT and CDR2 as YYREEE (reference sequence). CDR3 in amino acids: CASRSGTGGDEQYF. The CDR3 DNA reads TGTGCCAGCAGGTCGGGGACAGGGGGTGACGAGCAGTACTTC.

The CDR3 loop is CASSLAGQGGGYTF. The CDR3 DNA sequence: TGTGCCAGCAGCCTCGCGGGACAGGGAGGAGGCTACACCTTC. The chain is built from TRBV7-3 and TRBJ1-2; 9 nucleotides match TRBD1. The CDR3 is 14 residues long. With 5 bases clipped from V and 8 bases from J, the junction kept 9 bases outside the gene matches. Germline V gene data show CDR1 as SGHTA and CDR2 as FQGTGA.

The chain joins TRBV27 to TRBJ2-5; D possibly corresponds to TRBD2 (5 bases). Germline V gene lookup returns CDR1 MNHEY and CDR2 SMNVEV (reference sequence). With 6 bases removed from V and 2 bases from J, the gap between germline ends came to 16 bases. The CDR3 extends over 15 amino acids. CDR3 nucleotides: TGTGCCAGCAGCCTCCTCGGCGGGCGTCAAGAGACCCAGTACTTC. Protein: CASSLLGGRQETQYF.

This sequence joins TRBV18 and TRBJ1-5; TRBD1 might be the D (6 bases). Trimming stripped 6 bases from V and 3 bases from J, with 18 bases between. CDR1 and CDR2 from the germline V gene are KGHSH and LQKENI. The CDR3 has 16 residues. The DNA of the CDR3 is TGTGCCAGCTCCCCTTCGGGCAGGGGTAACAATCAGCCCCAGCATTTT. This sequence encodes CASSPSGRGNNQPQHF.

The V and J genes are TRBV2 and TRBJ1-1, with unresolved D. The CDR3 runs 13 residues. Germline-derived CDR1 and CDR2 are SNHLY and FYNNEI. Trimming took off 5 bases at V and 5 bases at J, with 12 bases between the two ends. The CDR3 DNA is TGTGCCAGCAGTCTAAGGGCGGGGACTGAAGCTTTCTTT. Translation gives CASSLRAGTEAFF.

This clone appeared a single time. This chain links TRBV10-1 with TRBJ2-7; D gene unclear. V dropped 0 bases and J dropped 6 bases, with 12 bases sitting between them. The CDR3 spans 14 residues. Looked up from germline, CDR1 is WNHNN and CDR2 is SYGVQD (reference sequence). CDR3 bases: TGCGCCAGCAGTGAGTCGCTCCGCTACAGCGAGCAGTACTTC. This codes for CASSESLRYSEQYF.

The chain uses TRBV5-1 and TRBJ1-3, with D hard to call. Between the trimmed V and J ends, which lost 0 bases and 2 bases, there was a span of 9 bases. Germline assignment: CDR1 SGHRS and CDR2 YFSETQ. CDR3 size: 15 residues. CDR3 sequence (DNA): TGCGCCAGCAGCTTGGCGGGCGGGGCTGGAAACACCATATATTTT. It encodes CASSLAGGAGNTIYF.

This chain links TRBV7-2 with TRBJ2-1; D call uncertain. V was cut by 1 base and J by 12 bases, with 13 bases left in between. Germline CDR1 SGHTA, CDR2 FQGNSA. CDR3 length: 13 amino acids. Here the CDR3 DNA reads TGTGCCAGCAGCTTAGTTAAGTCGCAGGCGCAGTTCTTC. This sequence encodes CASSLVKSQAQFF.

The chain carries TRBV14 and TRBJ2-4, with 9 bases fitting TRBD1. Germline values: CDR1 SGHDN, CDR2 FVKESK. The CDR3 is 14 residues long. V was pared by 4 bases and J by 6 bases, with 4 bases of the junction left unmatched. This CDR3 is CASSPPGQGNIQYF. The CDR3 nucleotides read TGTGCCAGCAGCCCCCCGGGACAGGGAAACATTCAGTACTTC.

CDR3 sequence (DNA): TGCAGCGTTGGGGGACAGGAGAATCAGCCCCAGCATTTT. Translated: CSVGGQENQPQHF. The chain employs TRBV29-1 and TRBJ1-5; 8 bases align to TRBD1. The CDR3 has 13 amino acids. Trimming cost V 4 bases and J 4 bases; bases outside gene matches: 3. Per the germline V gene, CDR1 is SQVTM and CDR2 is ANQGSEA.

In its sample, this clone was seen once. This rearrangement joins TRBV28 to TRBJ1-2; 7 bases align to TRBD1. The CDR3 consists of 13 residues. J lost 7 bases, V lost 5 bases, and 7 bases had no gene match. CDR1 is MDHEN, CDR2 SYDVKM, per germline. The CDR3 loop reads CASSLQGEAGYTF. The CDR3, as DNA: TGTGCCAGCAGTCTGCAGGGGGAGGCTGGCTACACCTTC.

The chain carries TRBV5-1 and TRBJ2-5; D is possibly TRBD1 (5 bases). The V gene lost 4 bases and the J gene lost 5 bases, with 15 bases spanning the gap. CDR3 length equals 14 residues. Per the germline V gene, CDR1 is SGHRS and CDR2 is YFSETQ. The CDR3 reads CASSQDTPRETQYF. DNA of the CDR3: TGCGCCAGCAGCCAGGACACCCCCCGGGAGACCCAGTACTTC.

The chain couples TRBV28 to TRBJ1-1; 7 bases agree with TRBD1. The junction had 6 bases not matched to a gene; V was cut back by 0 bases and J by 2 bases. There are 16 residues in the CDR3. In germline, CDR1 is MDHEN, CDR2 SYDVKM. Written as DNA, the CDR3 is TGTGCCAGCAGTTTATGGAGAAGACAGGGAAACACTGAAGCTTTCTTT. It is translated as CASSLWRRQGNTEAFF.